The entry that follows covers one T cell receptor beta chain sequence. Data came from immunoSEQ multiplex PCR; TCRdb stores just in-frame clones and leaves some out. Of some 200,000 clones listed, approximately 86% are singletons. This entry comes from a study of blood T cell repertoires in COVID-19. What was sequenced was peripheral blood. The TCR originated in a man between 65 and 85 years old with acute or convalescent COVID-19.

The CDR3 DNA sequence: TGTGCCAGCAGTAGACAGGGGGCCCCGTGGGCTTTCTTT. This sequence encodes CASSRQGAPWAFF. The chain joins TRBV6-5 to TRBJ1-1; 10 bases are a match to TRBD1. This CDR3 is 13 amino acids long. Germline CDR1 and CDR2: MNHEY and SVGAGI. V shed 5 bases, J shed 11 bases, and the junction held 8 bases outside the gene matches.